The 7 T cell receptor beta chains below all came from one sample that was sequenced in a study of siplizumab effects on memory and regulatory T cells. Sequencing used immunoSEQ multiplex PCR; TCRdb keeps in-frame clones, though not all of them. The sample holds 90,000 to 95,000 clones, approximately 96% seen once. Sequenced: naive CD4+ T cells sorted from blood. These receptors all stem from a human donor in good health.

The chain uses TRBV7-8 and TRBJ2-1, with 11 nucleotides matching TRBD2. V was clipped by 4 bases and J by 3 bases; unmatched bases: 11. This CDR3 spans 18 amino acids. Germline loops: CDR1 SGHVS, CDR2 FQNEAQ. The CDR3 sequence is CASSSRPPSGGLYNEQFF. CDR3 nucleotides: TGTGCCAGCAGCTCTAGGCCCCCTAGCGGGGGGCTCTACAATGAGCAGTTCTTC.

V gene TRBV29-1 combines with J gene TRBJ1-4; the match to TRBD1 covers 8 bases. This CDR3 spans 15 amino acids. Losses at the gene ends were 5 bases for V and 4 bases for J; bases not matched to a gene: 9. Germline V CDR1 and CDR2: SQVTM, ANQGSEA. CDR3 bases: TGCAGCGTTCACACCGGGACAGGAAATAATGAAAAACTGTTTTTT. Its protein is CSVHTGTGNNEKLFF. Together with reference TRBV29-1 and TRBJ1-4, the CDR3 gives the full variable domain: SAVISQKPSRDICQRGTSLTIQCQVDSQVTMMFWYRQQPGQSLTLIATANQGSEATYESGFVIDKFPISRPNLTFSTLTVSNMSPEDSSIYLCSVHTGTGNNEKLFFGSGTQLSVL.

This chain links TRBV28 with TRBJ1-2; TRBD1 matches 9 bases. Germline CDR1 is MDHEN and CDR2 is SYDVKM. The V and J ends lost 8 bases and 8 bases, in that order; junction bases with no gene match: 21. The CDR3 runs to 17 residues. The CDR3 DNA follows: TGTGCCAGCCTTTTGGCTGCCCTCGGGACAGGGCCTCGGGGCTACACCTTC. Its protein is CASLLAALGTGPRGYTF.

This chain uses TRBV19 with TRBJ1-3; D is undetermined. Per germline, CDR1 LNHDA and CDR2 SQIVND (reference sequence). The CDR3 is 14 residues long. Trimming shortened V by 8 bases and J by 0 bases, and 11 bases separated the two germline ends. The CDR3 protein is CASGVTRSGNTIYF. CDR3 nucleotides: TGTGCCAGTGGGGTCACCCGCTCTGGAAACACCATATATTTT.

This chain joins TRBV7-9 and TRBJ2-7, with 7 bases matching TRBD1. After removal of 1 base from V and 3 bases from J, the junction contained 9 bases not matched to a gene. The germline V gene encodes CDR1 SEHNR and CDR2 FQNEAQ (reference sequence). CDR3 size: 16 residues. The CDR3: CASSLGFNRGVYEQYF. The CDR3 DNA reads as TGTGCCAGCAGCTTAGGGTTTAACAGGGGTGTCTACGAGCAGTACTTC.

The genes are TRBV6-5 and TRBJ2-1; D gene unclear. CDR1 and CDR2 from the germline V gene are MNHEY and SVGAGI. V was trimmed by 0 bases and J by 7 bases, leaving 10 bases between them. The length of the CDR3 is 14 residues. The CDR3 nucleotides read TGTGCCAGCAGTTACTCGTCCTCCCAGAATGAGCAGTTCTTC. It encodes CASSYSSSQNEQFF.

The rearrangement links TRBV23-1 to TRBJ2-1, with D possibly TRBD2 on 6 matching bases. TRBV23-1 is marked as an open reading frame, function uncertain. The V end lost 8 bases, the J end lost 6 bases, and 17 bases lay between the germline ends. The CDR3 contains 14 residues. The CDR3 here is CASQSPGVGNEQFF. The CDR3 bases are TGCGCCAGCCAAAGCCCGGGGGTTGGCAATGAGCAGTTCTTC.